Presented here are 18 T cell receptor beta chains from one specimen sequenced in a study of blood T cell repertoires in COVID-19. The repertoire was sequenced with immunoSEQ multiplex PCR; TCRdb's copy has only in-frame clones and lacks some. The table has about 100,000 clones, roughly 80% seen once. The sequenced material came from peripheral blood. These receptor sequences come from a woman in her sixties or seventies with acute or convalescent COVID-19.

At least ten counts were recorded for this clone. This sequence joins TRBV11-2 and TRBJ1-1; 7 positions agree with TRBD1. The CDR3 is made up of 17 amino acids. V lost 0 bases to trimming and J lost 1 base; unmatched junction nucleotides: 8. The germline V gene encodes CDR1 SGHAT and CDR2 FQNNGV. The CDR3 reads CASSLEQGYAPNTEAFF. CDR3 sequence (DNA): TGTGCCAGCAGCTTAGAACAGGGGTACGCCCCGAACACTGAAGCTTTCTTT. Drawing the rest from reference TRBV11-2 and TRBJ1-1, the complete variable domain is EAGVAQSPRYKIIEKRQSVAFWCNPISGHATLYWYQQILGQGPKLLIQFQNNGVVDDSQLPKDRFSAERLKGVDSTLKIQPAKLEDSAVYLCASSLEQGYAPNTEAFFGQGTRLTVV.

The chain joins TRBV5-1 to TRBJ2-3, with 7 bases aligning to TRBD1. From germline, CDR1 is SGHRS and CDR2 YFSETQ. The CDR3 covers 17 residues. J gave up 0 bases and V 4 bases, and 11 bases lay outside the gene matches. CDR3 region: CASSVPTPGGSTDTQYF. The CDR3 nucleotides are TGCGCCAGCAGCGTACCCACCCCAGGGGGAAGCACAGATACGCAGTATTTT.

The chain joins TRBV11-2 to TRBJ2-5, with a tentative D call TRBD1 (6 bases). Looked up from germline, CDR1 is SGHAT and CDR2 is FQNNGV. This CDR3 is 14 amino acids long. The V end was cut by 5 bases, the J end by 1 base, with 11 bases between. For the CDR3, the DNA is TGTGCCAGCAGCACGGGGACAATCCAAGAGACCCAGTACTTC. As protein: CASSTGTIQETQYF.

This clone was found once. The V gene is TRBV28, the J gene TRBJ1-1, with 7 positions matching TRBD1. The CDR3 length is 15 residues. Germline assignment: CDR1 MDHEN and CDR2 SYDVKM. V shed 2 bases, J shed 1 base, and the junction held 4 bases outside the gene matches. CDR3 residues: CASSLPGQWNTEAFF. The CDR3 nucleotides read TGTGCCAGCAGTTTACCGGGACAGTGGAACACTGAAGCTTTCTTT.

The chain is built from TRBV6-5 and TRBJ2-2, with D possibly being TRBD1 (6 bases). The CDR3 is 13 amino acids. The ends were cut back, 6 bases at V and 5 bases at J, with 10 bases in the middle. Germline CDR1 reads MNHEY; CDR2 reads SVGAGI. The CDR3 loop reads CASSPQGTGELFF. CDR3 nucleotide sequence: TGTGCCAGCAGCCCACAGGGTACCGGGGAGCTGTTTTTT.

The CDR3 sequence: CASSSLGGLSDTQYF. CDR3 bases: TGTGCCAGCAGCAGCCTGGGGGGGCTATCAGATACGCAGTATTTT. The rearrangement links TRBV7-2 to TRBJ2-3; TRBD2 might be the D (7 bases). The V end was cut by 5 bases, the J end by 4 bases, with 16 bases between. Germline CDR1 SGHTA, CDR2 FQGNSA. This CDR3 is 15 amino acids long.

In DNA, the CDR3 is TGTGCCTGGAGCCGCAGGGTAGGAAACTATGGCTACACCTTC. It translates to CAWSRRVGNYGYTF. This chain links TRBV30 with TRBJ1-2, with a weak D call TRBD1 (5 bases). Germline CDR1 reads GTSNPN; CDR2 reads SVGIG (reference sequence). V lost 3 bases and J lost 2, with 13 bases in between. The CDR3 length is 14 residues.

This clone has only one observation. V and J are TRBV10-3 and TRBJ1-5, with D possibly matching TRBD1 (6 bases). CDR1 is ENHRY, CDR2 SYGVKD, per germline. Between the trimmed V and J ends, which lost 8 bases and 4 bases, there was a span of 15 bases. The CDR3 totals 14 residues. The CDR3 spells CAIGVGGGNQPQHF. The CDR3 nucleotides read TGTGCCATCGGGGTAGGGGGTGGAAATCAGCCCCAGCATTTT.

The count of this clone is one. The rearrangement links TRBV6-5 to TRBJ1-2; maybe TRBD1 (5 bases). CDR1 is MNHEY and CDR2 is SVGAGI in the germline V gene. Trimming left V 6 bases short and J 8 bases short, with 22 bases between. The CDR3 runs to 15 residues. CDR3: CASRPPGGSVWGYTF. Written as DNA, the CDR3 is TGTGCCAGCAGGCCCCCCGGGGGGTCGGTCTGGGGCTACACCTTC.

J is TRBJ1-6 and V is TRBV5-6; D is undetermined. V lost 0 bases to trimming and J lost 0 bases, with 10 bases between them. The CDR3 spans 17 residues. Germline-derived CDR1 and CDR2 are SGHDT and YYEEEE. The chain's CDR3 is CASSLVAGSSYNSPLHF. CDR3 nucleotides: TGTGCCAGCAGCTTGGTGGCGGGAAGCTCCTATAATTCACCCCTCCACTTT.

CDR3 sequence reads: CASSARDRTTGELFF. The CDR3 region has the DNA TGTGCCAGTAGTGCCCGGGACAGAACTACCGGGGAGCTGTTTTTT. The V and J genes are TRBV19 and TRBJ2-2, with 7 bases that match TRBD1. The trim removed 5 bases at V and 5 bases at J, leaving 8 bases unmatched. CDR3 length: 15 residues. Germline CDR1 reads LNHDA; CDR2 reads SQIVND (reference sequence).

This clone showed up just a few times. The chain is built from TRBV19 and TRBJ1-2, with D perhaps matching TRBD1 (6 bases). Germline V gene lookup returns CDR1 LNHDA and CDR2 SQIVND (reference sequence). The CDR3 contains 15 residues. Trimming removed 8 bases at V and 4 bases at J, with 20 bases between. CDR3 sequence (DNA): TGTGCCAGTGCCCAAGTGACCCGAGGGGGCTATGGCTACACCTTC. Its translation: CASAQVTRGGYGYTF.

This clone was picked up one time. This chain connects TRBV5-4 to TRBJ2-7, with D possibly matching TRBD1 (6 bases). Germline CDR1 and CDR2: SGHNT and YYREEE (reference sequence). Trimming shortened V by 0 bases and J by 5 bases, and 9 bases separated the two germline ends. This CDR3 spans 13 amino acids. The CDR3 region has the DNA TGTGCCAGCAGCTTGGCAGGGGCTGACGAGCAGTACGTC. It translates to CASSLAGADEQYV.

The CDR3 sequence: CASDRDMNTEAFF. CDR3 DNA sequence: TGTGCCAGCGACAGGGACATGAACACTGAAGCTTTCTTT. This chain links TRBV2 with TRBJ1-1, with 7 bases matching TRBD1. Germline lookup yields CDR1 SNHLY and CDR2 FYNNEI. CDR3 length equals 13 residues. The trim removed 8 bases at V and 0 bases at J, leaving 3 bases unmatched.

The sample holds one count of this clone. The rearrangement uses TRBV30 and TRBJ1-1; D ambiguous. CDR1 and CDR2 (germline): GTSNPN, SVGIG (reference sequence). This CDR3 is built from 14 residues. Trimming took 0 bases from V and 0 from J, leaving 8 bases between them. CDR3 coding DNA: TGTGCCTGGAGTGTGAGGATTGTGAACACTGAAGCTTTCTTT. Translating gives CAWSVRIVNTEAFF.

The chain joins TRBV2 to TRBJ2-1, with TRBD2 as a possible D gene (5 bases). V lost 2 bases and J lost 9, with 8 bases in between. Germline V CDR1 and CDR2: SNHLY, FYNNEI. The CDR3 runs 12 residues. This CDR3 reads CASSELGGEQFF. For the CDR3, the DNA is TGTGCCAGCAGTGAACTAGGAGGTGAGCAGTTCTTC.

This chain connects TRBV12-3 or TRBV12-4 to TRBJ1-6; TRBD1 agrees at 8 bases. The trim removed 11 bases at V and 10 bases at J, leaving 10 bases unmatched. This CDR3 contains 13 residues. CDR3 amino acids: CAVSGQAGSPLHF. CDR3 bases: TGTGCCGTATCGGGACAGGCTGGCTCACCCCTCCACTTT.

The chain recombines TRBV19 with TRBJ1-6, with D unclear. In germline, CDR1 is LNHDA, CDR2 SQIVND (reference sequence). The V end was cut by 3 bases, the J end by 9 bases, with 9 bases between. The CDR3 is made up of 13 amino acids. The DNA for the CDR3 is TGTGCCAGTAGTATGCCCGGAGGTTCACCCCTCCACTTT. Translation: CASSMPGGSPLHF.